This is a list of T cell receptor beta chains from one sample in a study of early T cells in non-severe SARS-CoV-2 infection. One entry per CDR3 protein, called by TCRdb with MiXCR from the 5' RACE reads. The sample carries approximately 71,000 distinct CDR3 sequences, less than 15% recorded once. Sequencing was performed on whole blood. All receptors come from an adult who was a healthcare worker with PCR-confirmed SARS-CoV-2 infection or an uninfected control (not recorded which). The CDR3 runs from the conserved cysteine through the conserved F or W. A D gene is named only where the DNA matches it firmly. Only part of the rows carry a size: once, few, many, or a class if the clone is expanded.

J gene,clone size,D gene,V gene,CDR3 DNA,CDR3 protein
TRBJ2-7,few,NA,TRBV7-2,TGTGCCAGCAGCTTTGACTTTGGCTCCTACGAGCAGTACTTC,CASSFDFGSYEQYF
TRBJ2-5,few,NA,TRBV6-6,TGTGCCAGCAGTGACACCTGGGGGTCTTGGGAGACCCAGTACTTC,CASSDTWGSWETQYF
TRBJ2-2,few,NA,TRBV3-1,TGTGCCAGCAGCCACAGGGGGGGAAACGGGGAGCTGTTTTTT,CASSHRGGNGELFF
TRBJ2-1,many,TRBD2,TRBV7-2,TGTGCCAGCAGCTCGTATCCGGGACTAGCGGAGCACTACAATGAGCAGTTCTTC,CASSSYPGLAEHYNEQFF
TRBJ2-1,few,TRBD2,TRBV18,TGTGCCAGCTCACCGGGGGGGTCCAATGAGCAGTTCTTC,CASSPGGSNEQFF
TRBJ1-4,many,TRBD1,TRBV6-6,TGTGCCAGCAACTACCGAGGGGGCGTCAACGAAAAACTGTTTTTT,CASNYRGGVNEKLFF
TRBJ1-5,many,NA,TRBV19,TGTGCCAGTAGCCGACAGCGATCCAATCAGCCCCAGCATTTT,CASSRQRSNQPQHF
TRBJ2-3,few,NA,TRBV24-1,TGTGCCACCAGCGAATCCGGCTCCACAGATACGCAGTATTTT,CATSESGSTDTQYF
TRBJ1-2,many,NA,TRBV30,TGTGCCTGGGAGCAGTATGGCTACACCTTC,CAWEQYGYTF
TRBJ2-5,NA,TRBD2,TRBV20-1,TGCAGTGAGCGGGGGGTCCGGTTTTTCGGTGAGACCCAGTACTTC,CSERGVRFFGETQYF
TRBJ1-1,many,NA,TRBV4-1,TGCGCCAGCAGCCAAGATCCTTGGCCAAGGAACACTGAAGCTTTCTTT,CASSQDPWPRNTEAFF
TRBJ2-1,many,NA,TRBV11-1,TGTGCCAGCAGCCCGGAACCACTGAAGGGACCTGAGCAGTTCTTC,CASSPEPLKGPEQFF
TRBJ2-1,few,TRBD1,TRBV7-9,TGTGCCAGCAGCTTAGAGTGGGACAGGGGCTTCCACAATGAGCAGTTCTTC,CASSLEWDRGFHNEQFF
TRBJ2-1,many,NA,TRBV7-9,TGTGCCAGCAGCTTTTGGTCGGGGAAACCTAACAATGAGCAGTTCTTC,CASSFWSGKPNNEQFF
TRBJ1-2,NA,NA,TRBV12-3/TRBV12-4,TGTGCCAGCAGGCATCCGCGGGGGGGAAATGGCTACACCTTC,CASRHPRGGNGYTF
TRBJ2-3,NA,TRBD2,TRBV4-1,TGCGCCAGCAGCCAAGGTAGCGGGAGCGCAGATACGCAGTATTTT,CASSQGSGSADTQYF
TRBJ2-1,few,TRBD2,TRBV10-1,TGCGCCAGCAATCAACAGAGGAGACTAGCTTACAATGAGCAGTTCTTC,CASNQQRRLAYNEQFF
TRBJ1-5,NA,NA,TRBV19,TGTGCCAGTAGTATCAGTGTCAGTAGCAATCAGCCCCAGCATTTT,CASSISVSSNQPQHF
TRBJ1-1,NA,NA,TRBV20-1,TGCAGTGCGCCGCGGTCGTCGGGGAACACTGAAGCTTTCTTT,CSAPRSSGNTEAFF
TRBJ2-2,NA,NA,TRBV7-9,TGTGCCAGCAGCTTACCAGATGGCCGGGAGCTGTTTTTT,CASSLPDGRELFF
TRBJ2-7,many,TRBD2,TRBV12-3/TRBV12-4,TGTGCCAGCAGTTCAAAGCGCGGCGGGAGGTGGTACGAGCAGTACTTC,CASSSKRGGRWYEQYF
TRBJ1-5,many,TRBD1,TRBV6-1,TGTGCCAGCAGTGAAGGGTTGACAGGGAGACGGCAGCCCCAGCATTTT,CASSEGLTGRRQPQHF
TRBJ2-7,NA,TRBD1,TRBV7-9,TGTGCCAGCAGCTTAGATGGACAGGGAAGCGAGCAGTACTTC,CASSLDGQGSEQYF
TRBJ2-5,NA,TRBD2,TRBV29-1,TGCAGCGTTGTGCCCCGGACTAGCGGAGAAAAAGAGACCCAGTACTTC,CSVVPRTSGEKETQYF
TRBJ2-7,few,NA,TRBV29-1,TGCAGCGTTGAAGATCAAGCGGGCGGATACGAGCAGTACTTC,CSVEDQAGGYEQYF
TRBJ1-2,many,TRBD1,TRBV3-1,TGTGCCAGCAGCCTTCAGGGGGTAGATGGCTACACCTTC,CASSLQGVDGYTF
TRBJ2-1,many,NA,TRBV19,TGTGCCCTGGGACCTCGGGATGAGCAGTTCTTC,CALGPRDEQFF
TRBJ2-7,once,TRBD1,TRBV3-1,TGTGCCAGCAGACCCGGGACAGGGCGGTCCTACGGGCAGTACTTC,CASRPGTGRSYGQYF
TRBJ1-5,NA,NA,TRBV2,TGTGCCAGCAGTGCAGGCGCTTTTGGCAATCAGCCCCAGCATTTT,CASSAGAFGNQPQHF
TRBJ2-5,many,NA,TRBV12-3/TRBV12-4,TGTGCCACCAAGGGGACAACAGAGACCCAGTACTTC,CATKGTTETQYF
TRBJ2-1,few,NA,TRBV18,TGTGCCAGCTCACCTCCCGCGGGCAAGCTTCCTTCTCATGAGCAGTTCTTC,CASSPPAGKLPSHEQFF
TRBJ2-7,few,NA,TRBV30,TGTGCCTCCAGTGAGGGAGGAGGGCAGTACTTC,CASSEGGGQYF
TRBJ2-5,few,NA,TRBV2,TGTGCCAGCAGTCCCCGATTGGGAGAGACCCAGTACTTC,CASSPRLGETQYF
TRBJ2-1,few,TRBD2,TRBV23-1,TGCGCCAGCAGTCAATCCGCGGGGGTTGGCCACAATGAGCAGTTCTTC,CASSQSAGVGHNEQFF
TRBJ2-6,NA,NA,TRBV5-6,TGTGCCAGCAGCTTAGTTCGGCGCGGCCGAAACATCTCTGGGGCCAACGTCCTGACTTTC,CASSLVRRGRNISGANVLTF
TRBJ1-2,many,NA,TRBV12-3/TRBV12-4,TGTGCCAGCAGTCGAGGGCCGAACTATGGCTACACCTTC,CASSRGPNYGYTF
TRBJ2-7,NA,NA,TRBV7-9,TGTGCCAGCAGCTCCCTACGAAAGCAGTACTTC,CASSSLRKQYF
TRBJ2-5,NA,TRBD1,TRBV29-1,TGCAGCGTTGAGGTCAGGGGGCTAGAGACCCAGTACTTC,CSVEVRGLETQYF
TRBJ2-7,NA,NA,TRBV7-2,TGTGCCAGCAGCTTCCGACGAGGTATCTCCGAGCAGTACTTC,CASSFRRGISEQYF
TRBJ2-6,once,NA,TRBV6-6,TGTGCCAGCAGTTACGAGCGGGCTGGGGCCAACGTCCTGACTTTC,CASSYERAGANVLTF
TRBJ2-6,NA,NA,TRBV6-1,TGTGCCAGCAGTGAAGTTGGGGCTGGGGCCAACGTCCTGACTTTC,CASSEVGAGANVLTF
TRBJ2-1,NA,TRBD2,TRBV6-4,TGTGCCAGCAGTTTGAGCGGGGGGGGTGATGAGCAGTTCTTC,CASSLSGGGDEQFF
TRBJ2-7,few,NA,TRBV5-8,TGTGCCAGCAGCTTTAGTAAGGAGCAGTACTTC,CASSFSKEQYF
TRBJ2-2,many,TRBD1,TRBV6-4,TGTGCCAGCAAGGACAGGGGGGACACCGGGGAGCTGTTTTTT,CASKDRGDTGELFF
TRBJ2-6,NA,NA,TRBV6-5,TGTGCCAGCAGTACCCGAGACAGGTTGTTCTCTGGGGCCAACGTCCTGACTTTC,CASSTRDRLFSGANVLTF
TRBJ2-2,few,NA,TRBV9,TGTGCCAGCACCCCCCGAGGGGGGGTGGGTGACACCGGGGAGCTGTTTTTT,CASTPRGGVGDTGELFF
TRBJ2-7,many,NA,TRBV21-1,TGTGCCAGCAGCAAAAGACAGGGAAGAACTAACAACTCCTACGAGCAGTACTTC,CASSKRQGRTNNSYEQYF
TRBJ2-2,many,NA,TRBV11-3,TGTGCCAGCAGCTTAGTTGGACCCAACAACGGGGAGCTGTTTTTT,CASSLVGPNNGELFF
TRBJ2-7,NA,TRBD1,TRBV29-1,TGCAGCGTCATAAAGCAGAAGTCCGGGACAGGGTCTTATGACGAGCAGTACTTC,CSVIKQKSGTGSYDEQYF
TRBJ2-7,many,NA,TRBV7-9,TGTGCCAGCAGCTGGGGACCTCCCAACTCCTACGAGCAGTACTTC,CASSWGPPNSYEQYF
TRBJ2-7,NA,NA,TRBV5-6,TGTGCCAGCAGCTTGGCACACTACGAGCAGTACTTC,CASSLAHYEQYF